This section outlines one TCR beta chain sequence together with its context. The antigen is undetermined. The data stem from a study of T cell responses to AZD1222 COVID-19 vaccine. Study-wide points: Among those given AZD1222, only 6 or 7 were seropositive at baseline.

Repertoires were generated with immunoSEQ multiplex PCR, while TCRdb's copy carries only in-frame clones and drops some. The data show some 97,000 clones, approximately 89% seen once. Germline V gene lookup returns CDR1 KGHDR and CDR2 SFDVKD. V was clipped by 1 base and J by 8 bases; unmatched bases: 8. CDR3 length equals 15 residues. The receptor was isolated from an adult in good health. V and J are TRBV24-1 and TRBJ1-2; 8 nucleotides agree with TRBD1. The sequences come from peripheral blood, collected on day 0 of MenACWY control vaccination. The chain's CDR3 is CATSDFPDRGEGYTF. The DNA of the CDR3 is TGTGCCACCAGTGATTTCCCCGACAGGGGTGAGGGCTACACCTTC.